Listed below are T cell receptor beta chains from one sample, sequenced in a study of blood T cell repertoires in COVID-19. Repertoires were generated with immunoSEQ multiplex PCR, while TCRdb's copy carries only in-frame clones and drops some. The data show 100,000 or so clones, about four fifths seen once. The specimen was peripheral blood. All receptors derive from a woman aged 55 to 70 with acute or convalescent COVID-19. The CDR3 runs from the conserved cysteine through the conserved F or W. A D gene is named only where the DNA matches it firmly. The size of a clone is reported for some rows only, either as once, few or many, or as a class for expanded clones.

TRBJ2-1,few,TRBD1,TRBV7-2,TGTGCCAGCAGCTTGACAGGGAATGAGCAGTTCTTC,CASSLTGNEQFF
TRBJ2-3,.,TRBD2,TRBV7-2,TGTGCCAGCAGAAAAAGGGGTTCTAGCGGGGGGGCAGCAGATACGCAGTATTTT,CASRKRGSSGGAADTQYF
TRBJ1-1,.,.,TRBV20-1,TGCAGTGCTAGTGACGACTACACTGAAGCTTTCTTT,CSASDDYTEAFF
TRBJ2-5,.,TRBD1,TRBV5-1,TGCGCCAGCAGCTTGGGGGACAGGGCTGAGACCCAGTACTTC,CASSLGDRAETQYF
TRBJ2-3,.,TRBD2,TRBV2,TGTGCCAGCAGGGCCGGGACTAGCGGTTCAGATACGCAGTATTTT,CASRAGTSGSDTQYF
TRBJ1-2,once,.,TRBV2,TGTGCCAGCAGTGAGATTAAAGGGGTGGATGGCTACACCTTC,CASSEIKGVDGYTF
TRBJ2-2,.,TRBD1,TRBV14,TGTACCAGCAGCCAAGTAGCCGGACAGGCCGGGGAGCTGTTTTTT,CTSSQVAGQAGELFF
TRBJ2-1,.,.,TRBV11-2,TGTGCCAGCAGCTTAGATTATGGCAGGGCCTATGAGCAGTTCTTC,CASSLDYGRAYEQFF
TRBJ2-4,.,.,TRBV4-3,TGCGCCAGCAGCCAAGAATTTGGGGGGGCCGACATTCAGTACTTC,CASSQEFGGADIQYF
TRBJ2-7,.,.,TRBV5-8,TGTGCCAGCAGCTCTTCGGGACACTCCTACGAGCAGTACTTC,CASSSSGHSYEQYF
TRBJ1-2,.,.,TRBV5-5,TGTGCCAGCAGCTGGGAAGGGGAGGTCAACTATGGCTACACCTTC,CASSWEGEVNYGYTF
TRBJ1-1,.,.,TRBV18,TGTGCCAGCTCACTCACTGGGGAGGGGAACACTGAAGCTTTCTTT,CASSLTGEGNTEAFF
TRBJ1-6,.,TRBD1,TRBV12-5,TGTGCTAGTGGTTTGGGGGACAGTAATTCACCCCTCCACTTT,CASGLGDSNSPLHF